These 18 T cell receptor beta chains originate from one sample sequenced in a study of blood T cell repertoires in COVID-19. TCRdb's table, derived via immunoSEQ multiplex PCR, lists solely in-frame clones and lacks some. The table includes 250,000 or so clones, 70% to 90% detected once. The specimen sequenced was PBMCs or T cells enriched from blood (not recorded which). These receptor sequences come from a woman between 50 and 59 years old who had been exposed to COVID-19.

The chain joins TRBV7-2 to TRBJ2-5, with D maybe TRBD2 (5 bases). CDR1 and CDR2 (germline): SGHTA, FQGNSA. V lost 5 bases, J lost 3 bases, and 13 bases lay in between. The CDR3 runs 14 residues. The CDR3 protein is CASSLPGSEETQYF. CDR3 nucleotides: TGTGCCAGCAGCCTCCCGGGATCCGAAGAGACCCAGTACTTC. Looking up the rest from reference TRBV7-2 and TRBJ2-5 gives the full variable domain: GAGVSQSPSNKVTEKGKDVELRCDPISGHTALYWYRQSLGQGLEFLIYFQGNSAPDKSGLPSDRFSAERTGGSVSTLTIQRTQQEDSAVYLCASSLPGSEETQYFGPGTRLLVL.

The rearrangement joins TRBV21-1 to TRBJ1-4. TRBV21-1 is labeled a pseudogene. This CDR3 comprises 14 residues. CDR3 sequence (DNA): TGTGCCAGCAGCAGCCCCGGCGGGGGCGAAAAACTGTTTTTT. As protein: CASSSPGGGEKLFF.

The chain employs TRBV11-2 and TRBJ2-2; 8 bases map to TRBD1. Germline V gene lookup returns CDR1 SGHAT and CDR2 FQNNGV. This CDR3 contains 16 residues. After removal of 3 bases from V and 4 bases from J, the junction contained 7 bases not matched to a gene. The chain's CDR3 is CASSFSPGGTTGELFF. DNA of the CDR3: TGTGCCAGCAGCTTTTCCCCAGGGGGCACCACCGGGGAGCTGTTTTTT.

In this sample, this clone turned up once. The chain recombines TRBV5-1 with TRBJ2-2; no firm D call. Trimming stripped 0 bases from V and 7 bases from J, with 7 bases between. Germline CDR1 and CDR2: SGHRS and YFSETQ. This CDR3 is built from 13 residues. CDR3 sequence reads: CASSLAIGGELFF. Here the CDR3 DNA reads TGCGCCAGCAGCTTGGCCATCGGCGGGGAGCTGTTTTTT.

The chain employs TRBV12-1 and TRBJ2-5; the listed D gene, TRBD2, was not tested against the DNA. TRBV12-1 is a pseudogene segment. CDR3 size: 15 residues. CDR3 DNA: TGTGCCAGCAGCTTTAGGGCTAGCGGGGTAGAGACCCAGTACTTC. Protein sequence: CASSFRASGVETQYF.

V gene TRBV19 combines with J gene TRBJ1-2; 7 bases map to TRBD1. V was clipped by 6 bases and J by 2 bases; unmatched bases: 6. Germline CDR1 LNHDA, CDR2 SQIVND (reference sequence). This CDR3 has 14 amino acids. CDR3 sequence reads: CASRSQTGNYGYTF. The CDR3 nucleotides are TGTGCCAGTAGATCTCAGACAGGGAACTATGGCTACACCTTC.

The chain employs TRBV5-6 and TRBJ1-3, with D possibly matching TRBD1 (6 bases). The CDR3 runs to 16 residues. Trimming shortened V by 5 bases and J by 4 bases, and 19 bases separated the two germline ends. The germline V gene has CDR1 SGHDT and CDR2 YYEEEE. The CDR3 region is CASRQGWGPLGNTIYF. CDR3 DNA sequence: TGTGCCAGCAGACAGGGTTGGGGTCCCCTCGGAAACACCATATATTTT.

The chain employs TRBV27 and TRBJ1-6, with D perhaps matching TRBD1 (6 bases). Trimming left V 3 bases short and J 7 bases short, with 10 bases between. Germline loops: CDR1 MNHEY, CDR2 SMNVEV (reference sequence). The CDR3 covers 14 residues. CDR3 coding DNA: TGTGCCAGCAGTTTGGGGCAGGGGAATTCACCCCTCCACTTT. Protein: CASSLGQGNSPLHF.

V usage is TRBV3-1 (or the pseudogene TRBV3-2) and J usage is TRBJ1-2, with TRBD1 matching over 7 bases. The J segment lost 8 bases and the V segment lost 5 bases, leaving 5 bases of the junction unmatched. From germline, CDR1 is LGHDT and CDR2 YNNKEL (reference sequence). CDR3 length: 12 amino acids. This CDR3 reads CASSTGAGGYTF. CDR3 coding DNA: TGTGCCAGCAGCACAGGGGCGGGAGGCTACACCTTC.

This clone was counted a few times. The chain combines TRBV12-3 or TRBV12-4 with TRBJ2-2; D perhaps matches TRBD1 (6 bases). The V end was cut by 6 bases, the J end by 6 bases, with 8 bases between. This CDR3 is 12 amino acids long. Written as DNA, the CDR3 is TGTGCCAGCAGACGACAGGCCGGGGAGCTGTTTTTT. Its translation is CASRRQAGELFF.

The J gene is TRBJ1-6, the V gene TRBV7-8; tentatively, D is TRBD1 (5 bases). Per the germline V gene, CDR1 is SGHVS and CDR2 is FQNEAQ. Trimming left V 0 bases short and J 4 bases short, with 13 bases between. The CDR3 sequence is 17 residues long. Here the CDR3 reads CASSLAGLGAYNSPLHF. In DNA form, the CDR3 reads TGTGCCAGCAGCTTAGCGGGCTTAGGGGCGTATAATTCACCCCTCCACTTT.

The chain uses TRBV4-1 and TRBJ1-1; no definite D call. Trimming cost V 0 bases and J 0 bases, with 11 bases left between them. The germline gives CDR1 MGHRA, CDR2 YSYEKL. The CDR3 covers 16 residues. CDR3 DNA sequence: TGCGCCAGCAGCCAAGATGTAGCCCGATTGAACACTGAAGCTTTCTTT. Amino acid sequence: CASSQDVARLNTEAFF.

The V call is TRBV24-1, the J call TRBJ2-1; 9 bases line up with TRBD2. Germline V gives CDR1 KGHDR, CDR2 SFDVKD. The J segment lost 10 bases and the V segment lost 0 bases, leaving 9 bases of the junction unmatched. CDR3 size: 16 residues. The CDR3 spells CATSDLQGGGVEEQFF. CDR3 in DNA: TGTGCCACCAGTGATTTGCAGGGCGGGGGGGTAGAAGAGCAGTTCTTC.

The chain couples TRBV27 to TRBJ1-5; D remains unclear. Trimming took off 3 bases at V and 0 bases at J, with 3 bases between the two ends. Germline V lookup: CDR1 MNHEY, CDR2 SMNVEV (reference sequence). The CDR3 consists of 13 residues. The CDR3: CASSFSSNQPQHF. In DNA, the CDR3 is TGTGCCAGCAGTTTTAGTAGCAATCAGCCCCAGCATTTT.

This chain joins TRBV28 and TRBJ1-1; the match to TRBD1 covers 8 bases. The germline V gene encodes CDR1 MDHEN and CDR2 SYDVKM. The J segment lost 2 bases and the V segment lost 8 bases, leaving 7 bases of the junction unmatched. CDR3 size: 14 residues. CDR3 loop: CASGKDRDNTEAFF. The CDR3 nucleotides read TGTGCCAGCGGGAAGGACAGGGATAACACTGAAGCTTTCTTT.

The V gene is TRBV10-3, the J gene TRBJ1-3; 7 nucleotides agree with TRBD1. Germline trimming cut 10 bases from V and 8 bases from J; bases unmatched to any gene: 11. CDR3 length: 13 amino acids. Germline V lookup: CDR1 ENHRY, CDR2 SYGVKD. The CDR3 region has the DNA TGTGCCAACGGCGACAGGGAAGGATACACCATATATTTT. As protein: CANGDREGYTIYF.

The V gene is TRBV27, the J gene TRBJ2-3; D remains ambiguous. The CDR3 runs 13 residues. The V and J ends lost 5 bases and 5 bases respectively, with 11 bases between them. The germline V gene has CDR1 MNHEY and CDR2 SMNVEV (reference sequence). The CDR3 region is CASSIQHRDTQYF. CDR3 sequence (DNA): TGTGCCAGCAGTATCCAACATCGAGATACGCAGTATTTT.

The chain carries TRBV18 and TRBJ2-7, with D maybe TRBD1 (6 bases). Germline V gene data show CDR1 as KGHSH and CDR2 as LQKENI. The CDR3 runs 14 residues. The V end was cut by 3 bases, the J end by 2 bases, with 11 bases between. CDR3 nucleotide sequence: TGTGCCAGCTCACCCGCTCAGGGGACCTACGAGCAGTACTTC. Protein sequence: CASSPAQGTYEQYF.